Reported below is one T cell receptor (beta chain). Its antigen is still unknown. This specimen belongs to a study of graft-versus-host responses after intestinal transplantation. Study outcomes and limitations: Researchers found peak circulating GvH clone levels linked to early post-transplant HvG declines. GvH clones detected in recipient marrow included some appearing first in ileum or blood.

Germline values: CDR1 SGHNT, CDR2 YYREEE (reference sequence). Trimming took 2 bases from V and 4 from J; bases not matched to a gene: 3. This CDR3 has 14 residues. Some clones are missing from TCRdb's copy, which holds only in-frame ones; the method was immunoSEQ multiplex PCR. This table holds about 94,000 clones, 75% to 95% found once. The TCR sequence derives from a human donor who received an intestinal transplant. The source material was unstimulated CD8+ T cells sorted from spleen or lymph node cells, sampled before intestinal transplant. This rearrangement joins TRBV5-4 to TRBJ2-7, with 10 positions matching TRBD1. Here the CDR3 DNA reads TGTGCCAGCAGCTTAGGGACAGGGGTGTACGAGCAGTACTTC. Amino acids: CASSLGTGVYEQYF. Looking up the rest from reference TRBV5-4 and TRBJ2-7 gives the full variable domain: ETGVTQSPTHLIKTRGQQVTLRCSSQSGHNTVSWYQQALGQGPQFIFQYYREEENGRGNFPPRFSGLQFPNYSSELNVNALELDDSALYLCASSLGTGVYEQYFGPGTRLTVT.